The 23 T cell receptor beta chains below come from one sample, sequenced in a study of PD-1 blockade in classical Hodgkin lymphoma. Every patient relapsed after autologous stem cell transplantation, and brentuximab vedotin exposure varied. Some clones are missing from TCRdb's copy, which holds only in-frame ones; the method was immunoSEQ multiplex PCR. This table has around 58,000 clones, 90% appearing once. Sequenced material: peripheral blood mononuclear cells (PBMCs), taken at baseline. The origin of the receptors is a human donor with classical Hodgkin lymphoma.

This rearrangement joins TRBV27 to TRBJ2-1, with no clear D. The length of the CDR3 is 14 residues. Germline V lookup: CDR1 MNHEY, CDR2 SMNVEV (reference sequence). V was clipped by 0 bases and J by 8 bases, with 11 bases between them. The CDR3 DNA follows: TGTGCCAGCAGTTTATCGTCGGACGTGGATGAGCAGTTCTTC. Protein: CASSLSSDVDEQFF.

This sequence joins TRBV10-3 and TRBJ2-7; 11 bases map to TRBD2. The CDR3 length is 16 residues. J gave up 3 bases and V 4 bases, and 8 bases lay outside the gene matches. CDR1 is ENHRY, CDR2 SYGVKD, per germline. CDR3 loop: CAISGGGTSGFYEQYF. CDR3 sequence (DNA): TGTGCCATCAGTGGTGGAGGGACTAGCGGCTTCTACGAGCAGTACTTC.

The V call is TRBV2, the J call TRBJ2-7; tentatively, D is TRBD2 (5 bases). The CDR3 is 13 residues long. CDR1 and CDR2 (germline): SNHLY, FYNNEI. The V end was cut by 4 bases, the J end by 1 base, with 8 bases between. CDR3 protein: CASSGEWSYEQYF. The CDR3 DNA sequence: TGTGCCAGCAGTGGGGAGTGGTCCTACGAGCAGTACTTC.

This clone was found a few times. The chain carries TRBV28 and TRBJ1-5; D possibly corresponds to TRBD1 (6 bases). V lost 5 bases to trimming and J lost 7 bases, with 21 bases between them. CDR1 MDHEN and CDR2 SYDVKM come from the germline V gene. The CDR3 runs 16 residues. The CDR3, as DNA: TGTGCCAGCAGTCCGGGGAGAGGGGGGACACCCCAGCCCCAGCATTTT. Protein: CASSPGRGGTPQPQHF.

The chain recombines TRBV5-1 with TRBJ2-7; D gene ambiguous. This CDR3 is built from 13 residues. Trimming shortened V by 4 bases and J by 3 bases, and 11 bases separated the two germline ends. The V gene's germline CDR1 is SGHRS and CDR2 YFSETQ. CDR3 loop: CASSPPGSYEQYF. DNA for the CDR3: TGCGCCAGCAGCCCCCCCGGCAGCTACGAGCAGTACTTC.

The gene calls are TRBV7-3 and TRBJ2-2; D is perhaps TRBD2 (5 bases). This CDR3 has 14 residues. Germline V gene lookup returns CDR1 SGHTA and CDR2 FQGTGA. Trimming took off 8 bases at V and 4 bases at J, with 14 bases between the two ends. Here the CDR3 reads CASPTPSFTGELFF. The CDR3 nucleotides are TGTGCCAGCCCGACCCCTAGCTTCACCGGGGAGCTGTTTTTT. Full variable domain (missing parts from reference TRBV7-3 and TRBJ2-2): GAGVSQTPSNKVTEKGKYVELRCDPISGHTALYWYRQSLGQGPEFLIYFQGTGAADDSGLPNDRFFAVRPEGSVSTLKIQRTERGDSAVYLCASPTPSFTGELFFGEGSRLTVL.

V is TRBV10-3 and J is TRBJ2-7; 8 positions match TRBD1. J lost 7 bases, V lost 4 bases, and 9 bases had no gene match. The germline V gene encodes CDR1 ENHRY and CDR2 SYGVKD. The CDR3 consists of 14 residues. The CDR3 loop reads CAISGQGLWGEQYF. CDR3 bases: TGTGCCATCAGTGGACAGGGGTTGTGGGGGGAGCAGTACTTC.

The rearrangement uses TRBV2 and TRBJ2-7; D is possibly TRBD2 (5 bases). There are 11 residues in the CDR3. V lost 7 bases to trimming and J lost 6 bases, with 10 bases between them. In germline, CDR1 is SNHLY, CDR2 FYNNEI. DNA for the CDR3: TGTGCCAGCACAATAGGGAGCGAGCAGTACTTC. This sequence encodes CASTIGSEQYF.

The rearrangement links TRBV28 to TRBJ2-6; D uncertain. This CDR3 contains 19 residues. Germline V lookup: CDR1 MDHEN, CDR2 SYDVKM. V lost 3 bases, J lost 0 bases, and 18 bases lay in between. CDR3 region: CASSFPAQKAYSGANVLTF. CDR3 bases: TGTGCCAGCAGTTTCCCCGCCCAGAAGGCGTACTCTGGGGCCAACGTCCTGACTTTC.

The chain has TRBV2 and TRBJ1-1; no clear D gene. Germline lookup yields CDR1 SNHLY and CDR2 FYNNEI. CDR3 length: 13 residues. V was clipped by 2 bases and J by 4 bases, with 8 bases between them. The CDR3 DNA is TGTGCCAGCAGTGAATGGGGTTCCACTGAAGCTTTCTTT. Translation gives CASSEWGSTEAFF.

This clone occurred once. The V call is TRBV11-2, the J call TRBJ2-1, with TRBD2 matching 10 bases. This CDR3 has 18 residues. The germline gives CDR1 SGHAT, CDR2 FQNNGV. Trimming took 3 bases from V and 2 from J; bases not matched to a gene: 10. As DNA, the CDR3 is TGTGCCAGCAGCTTTGTTTGGGGCACTAGCGGGGCCTACAATGAGCAGTTCTTC. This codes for CASSFVWGTSGAYNEQFF.

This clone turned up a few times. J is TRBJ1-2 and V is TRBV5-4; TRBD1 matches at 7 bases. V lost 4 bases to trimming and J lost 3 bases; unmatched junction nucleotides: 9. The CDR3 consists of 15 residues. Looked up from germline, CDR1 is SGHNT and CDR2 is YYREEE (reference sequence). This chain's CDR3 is CASSESTGWDYGYTF. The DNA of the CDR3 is TGTGCCAGCAGCGAATCGACAGGGTGGGACTATGGCTACACCTTC.

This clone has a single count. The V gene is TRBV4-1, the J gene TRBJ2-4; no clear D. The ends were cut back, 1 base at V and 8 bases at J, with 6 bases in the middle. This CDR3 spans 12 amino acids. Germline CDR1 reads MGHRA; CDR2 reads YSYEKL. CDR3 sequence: CASSQVNDIQYF. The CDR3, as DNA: TGCGCCAGCAGCCAAGTTAATGACATTCAGTACTTC.

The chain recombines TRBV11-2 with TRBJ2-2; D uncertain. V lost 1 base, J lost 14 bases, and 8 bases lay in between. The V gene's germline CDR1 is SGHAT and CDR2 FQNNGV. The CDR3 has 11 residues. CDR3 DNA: TGTGCCAGCAGCTTAGGGATAGATCTGTTTTTT. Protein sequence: CASSLGIDLFF.

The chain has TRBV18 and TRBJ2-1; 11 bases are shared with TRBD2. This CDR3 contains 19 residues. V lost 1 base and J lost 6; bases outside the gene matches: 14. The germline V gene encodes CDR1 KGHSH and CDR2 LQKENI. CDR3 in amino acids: CASSPLALGAGLAVNEQFF. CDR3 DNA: TGTGCCAGCTCACCACTTGCCCTCGGGGCGGGACTAGCGGTCAATGAGCAGTTCTTC.

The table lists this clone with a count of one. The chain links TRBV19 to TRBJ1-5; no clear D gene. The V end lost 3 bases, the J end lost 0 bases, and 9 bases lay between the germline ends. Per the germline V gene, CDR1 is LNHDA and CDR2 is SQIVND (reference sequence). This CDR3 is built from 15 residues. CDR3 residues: CASSIQVNSNQPQHF. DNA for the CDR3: TGTGCCAGTAGTATTCAGGTTAATAGCAATCAGCCCCAGCATTTT.

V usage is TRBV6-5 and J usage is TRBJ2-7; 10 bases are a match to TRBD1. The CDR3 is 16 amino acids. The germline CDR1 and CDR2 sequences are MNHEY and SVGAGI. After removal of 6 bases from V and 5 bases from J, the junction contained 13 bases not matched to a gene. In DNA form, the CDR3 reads TGTGCCAGCAGCTACGCCGACAGGGGGCTCCCCCACGAGCAGTACTTC. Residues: CASSYADRGLPHEQYF.

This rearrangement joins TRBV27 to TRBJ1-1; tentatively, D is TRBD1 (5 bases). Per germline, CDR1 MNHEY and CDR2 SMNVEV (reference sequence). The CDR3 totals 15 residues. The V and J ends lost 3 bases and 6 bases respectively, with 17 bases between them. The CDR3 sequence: CASSFGDGRSAEAFF. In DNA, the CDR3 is TGTGCCAGCAGTTTCGGGGACGGGAGGAGCGCTGAAGCTTTCTTT.

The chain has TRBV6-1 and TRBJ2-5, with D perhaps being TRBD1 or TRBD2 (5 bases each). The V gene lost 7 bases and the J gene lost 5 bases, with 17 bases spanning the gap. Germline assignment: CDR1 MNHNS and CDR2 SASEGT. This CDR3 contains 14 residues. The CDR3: CASTDLGVWETQYF. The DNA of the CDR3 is TGTGCCAGCACCGACTTGGGGGTCTGGGAGACCCAGTACTTC.

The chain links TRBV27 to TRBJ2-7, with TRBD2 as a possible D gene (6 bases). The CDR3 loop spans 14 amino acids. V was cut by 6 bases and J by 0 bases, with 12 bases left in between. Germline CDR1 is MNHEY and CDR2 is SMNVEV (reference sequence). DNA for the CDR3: TGTGCCAGCAGACGGGGGTTCAGCTCCTACGAGCAGTACTTC. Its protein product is CASRRGFSSYEQYF.

DNA of the CDR3: TGTGCCAGCGGCAGAGGGATCAGGTCCCTCGCTTTCTTT. Translation gives CASGRGIRSLAFF. The chain employs TRBV11-2 and TRBJ1-1; no reliable D call. V was cut by 8 bases and J by 11 bases, with 21 bases left in between. Per the germline V gene, CDR1 is SGHAT and CDR2 is FQNNGV. The CDR3 covers 13 residues.

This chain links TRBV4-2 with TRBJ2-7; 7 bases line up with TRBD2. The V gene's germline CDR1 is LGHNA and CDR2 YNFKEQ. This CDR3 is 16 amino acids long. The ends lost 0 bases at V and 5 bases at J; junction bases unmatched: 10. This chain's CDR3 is CASSQETAGELNEQYF. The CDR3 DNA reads TGTGCCAGCAGCCAAGAAACTGCGGGGGAGTTGAACGAGCAGTACTTC.

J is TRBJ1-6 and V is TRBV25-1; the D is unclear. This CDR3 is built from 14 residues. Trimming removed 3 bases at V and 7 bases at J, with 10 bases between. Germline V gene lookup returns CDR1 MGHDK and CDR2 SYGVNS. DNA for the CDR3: TGTGCCAGCAGTGAGATAATCCTAAATTCACCCCTCCACTTT. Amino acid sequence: CASSEIILNSPLHF.